The 17 T cell receptor beta chains below were found in one sample sequenced in a study of blood T cell repertoires in COVID-19. Generated by immunoSEQ multiplex PCR, the TCRdb table keeps only in-frame clones and is missing some. The profile shows about 240,000 clones, 75% to 90% of them singletons. Sequences were obtained from peripheral blood. These receptors originate from a woman of 80 years or more with COVID-19, enrolled during active disease.

This clone was recorded once. This chain joins TRBV7-2 and TRBJ1-1; weak D call: TRBD1 (5 bases). The V and J ends lost 0 bases and 1 base respectively, with 9 bases between them. Germline CDR1 SGHTA, CDR2 FQGNSA. There are 15 residues in the CDR3. CDR3 sequence: CASSLAPGGNTEAFF. CDR3 bases: TGTGCCAGCAGCTTAGCCCCGGGGGGGAACACTGAAGCTTTCTTT.

This rearrangement joins TRBV30 to TRBJ2-5, with D perhaps TRBD2 (6 bases). V lost 5 bases to trimming and J lost 3 bases, with 7 bases between them. This CDR3 has 11 residues. Germline CDR1 GTSNPN, CDR2 SVGIG (reference sequence). This CDR3 reads CAWGLKETQYF. CDR3 bases: TGTGCCTGGGGACTAAAAGAGACCCAGTACTTC.

The CDR3 protein is CASSSGTRGGETQYF. The CDR3 bases are TGTGCCAGCAGCTCCGGTACCAGGGGCGGTGAGACCCAGTACTTC. This chain connects TRBV9 to TRBJ2-5, with TRBD1 as a possible D gene (6 bases). The CDR3 runs 15 residues. CDR1 is SGDLS and CDR2 is YYNGEE in the germline V gene. Trimming took off 4 bases at V and 5 bases at J, with 18 bases between the two ends.

V usage is TRBV5-1 and J usage is TRBJ2-3, with D tentatively TRBD2 (5 bases). The germline V and J ends were trimmed by 1 base and 3 bases, with 9 bases remaining between them. The CDR3 has 14 residues. Germline loops: CDR1 SGHRS, CDR2 YFSETQ. CDR3 nucleotides: TGCGCCAGCAGCTTGAGGGAGAGGACAGATACGCAGTATTTT. Amino acid sequence: CASSLRERTDTQYF.

This chain joins TRBV30 and TRBJ1-2, with D perhaps matching TRBD1 (5 bases). Trimming left V 0 bases short and J 2 bases short, with 13 bases between. Germline-derived CDR1 and CDR2 are GTSNPN and SVGIG (reference sequence). The CDR3 sequence is 15 residues long. The CDR3 is CAWSVPGRANYGYTF. The CDR3 DNA is TGTGCCTGGAGTGTACCTGGCAGGGCGAACTATGGCTACACCTTC.

This sequence joins TRBV25-1 and TRBJ1-6; D gene unclear. V was pared by 3 bases and J by 7 bases, with 10 bases between. Per germline, CDR1 MGHDK and CDR2 SYGVNS. CDR3 length: 14 amino acids. CDR3 DNA: TGTGCCAGCAGTGACAGTATCTCAAATTCACCCCTCCACTTT. It translates to CASSDSISNSPLHF.

In its sample, this clone was seen a few times. The chain carries TRBV27 and TRBJ1-1, with 10 bases aligning to TRBD1. Unmatched junction bases numbered 12, after V lost 10 bases and J lost 1 base. The CDR3 length is 16 residues. From germline, CDR1 is MNHEY and CDR2 SMNVEV (reference sequence). The CDR3 sequence is CATRQGAILGNTEAFF. The DNA of the CDR3 is TGTGCCACAAGACAGGGGGCGATTTTGGGGAACACTGAAGCTTTCTTT.

V and J are TRBV6-5 and TRBJ2-7; D possibly corresponds to TRBD1 (5 bases). Germline V CDR1 and CDR2: MNHEY, SVGAGI. Trimming took off 8 bases at V and 7 bases at J, with 21 bases between the two ends. The CDR3 loop spans 14 amino acids. The CDR3 DNA reads TGTGCCAGCCGTTGGGGCCAGAACGTACCTGAGCAGTACTTC. Amino acid sequence: CASRWGQNVPEQYF.

In this sample, this clone turned up once. V usage is TRBV27 and J usage is TRBJ1-4; TRBD1 might be the D (5 bases). CDR1 is MNHEY, CDR2 SMNVEV, per germline (reference sequence). This CDR3 comprises 20 residues. Trimming stripped 3 bases from V and 4 bases from J, with 27 bases between. CDR3: CASSFGGGRWLIYHNEKLFF. The CDR3 nucleotides are TGTGCCAGCAGTTTCGGGGGGGGAAGATGGTTGATATATCATAATGAAAAACTGTTTTTT.

The gene calls are TRBV6-1 and TRBJ1-3, with D hard to call. In germline, CDR1 is MNHNS, CDR2 SASEGT. This CDR3 has 15 residues. Trimming pared 3 bases from V and 0 bases from J, leaving 9 bases between. This CDR3 is CASSDRGSSGNTIYF. The CDR3 DNA is TGTGCCAGCAGTGACCGCGGTTCCTCTGGAAACACCATATATTTT.

Points on this clone: The sample has other DNA sequences that encode this CDR3 too. This sequence joins TRBV7-3 and TRBJ2-1; 9 nucleotides line up with TRBD2. Germline CDR1 SGHTA, CDR2 FQGTGA. The CDR3 sequence is 14 residues long. V lost 2 bases to trimming and J lost 7 bases; unmatched junction nucleotides: 3. CDR3: CASSLAGGLNEQFF. In nucleotides, the CDR3 is TGTGCCAGCAGCTTAGCGGGGGGGCTAAATGAGCAGTTCTTC. The full variable domain, with the rest looked up from reference TRBV7-3 and TRBJ2-1, is GAGVSQTPSNKVTEKGKYVELRCDPISGHTALYWYRQSLGQGPEFLIYFQGTGAADDSGLPNDRFFAVRPEGSVSTLKIQRTERGDSAVYLCASSLAGGLNEQFFGPGTRLTVL.

The chain employs TRBV2 and TRBJ2-7; TRBD1 might be the D (5 bases). The V gene's germline CDR1 is SNHLY and CDR2 FYNNEI. Trimming removed 6 bases at V and 0 bases at J, with 12 bases between. CDR3 size: 14 residues. In DNA form, the CDR3 reads TGTGCCAGCAGATTACAGGAGAGCTCCTACGAGCAGTACTTC. Translated: CASRLQESSYEQYF.

This clone was found a few times. The rearrangement uses TRBV30 and TRBJ2-5, with D unclear. CDR3 length equals 12 residues. With 0 bases removed from V and 3 bases from J, the gap between germline ends came to 5 bases. Germline CDR1 is GTSNPN and CDR2 is SVGIG (reference sequence). The CDR3 is CAWSVYKETQYF. Here the CDR3 DNA reads TGTGCCTGGAGTGTATACAAAGAGACCCAGTACTTC.

This chain joins TRBV27 and TRBJ2-2; no reliable D call. V was trimmed by 9 bases and J by 8 bases, leaving 13 bases between them. Germline CDR1 is MNHEY and CDR2 is SMNVEV (reference sequence). CDR3 length: 12 amino acids. The CDR3 here is CASSFSRGELFF. DNA of the CDR3: TGTGCCAGTTCCTTCTCTAGGGGGGAGCTGTTTTTT.

This chain links TRBV2 with TRBJ2-7, with 9 bases matching TRBD1. The V segment lost 3 bases and the J segment 7 bases; nucleotides outside the gene matches: 7. Germline V lookup: CDR1 SNHLY, CDR2 FYNNEI. The CDR3 covers 14 residues. CDR3 loop: CASSEGTGLSEQYF. CDR3 DNA: TGTGCCAGCAGTGAGGGGACAGGGCTCTCAGAGCAGTACTTC.

The chain couples TRBV28 to TRBJ1-1, with D maybe TRBD1 (6 bases). Between the trimmed V and J ends, which lost 4 bases and 1 base, there was a span of 19 bases. The CDR3 loop spans 17 amino acids. The germline gives CDR1 MDHEN, CDR2 SYDVKM. The CDR3: CASSYLARDMTNTEAFF. CDR3 DNA: TGTGCCAGCAGTTACTTAGCCCGGGACATGACGAACACTGAAGCTTTCTTT.

The rearrangement links TRBV30 to TRBJ1-2, with D possibly TRBD1 on 6 matching bases. CDR1 is GTSNPN and CDR2 is SVGIG in the germline V gene (reference sequence). The ends were cut back, 2 bases at V and 8 bases at J, with 15 bases in the middle. This CDR3 has 13 residues. Here the CDR3 reads CAWSNVRGSGYTF. DNA of the CDR3: TGTGCCTGGAGTAATGTGAGGGGGTCCGGCTACACCTTC.